Below, one TCR beta chain is given with its context. Regarding treatment: roughly 20 received Ad26.COV2.S at low or high dose, single or two shots; 5 received placebo; per-sample allocation not given. Day 63 following the first vaccine or placebo injection was when the samples were taken. The sample comes from a study of Ad26.COV2.S vaccination and SARS-CoV-2 variants. The table came from immunoSEQ multiplex PCR; TCRdb's copy has only in-frame clones and leaves some out. The data show some 520,000 clones, 87% seen once. The CDR3 has 15 residues. After removal of 2 bases from V and 9 bases from J, the junction contained 10 bases not matched to a gene. Germline V CDR1 and CDR2: MDHEN, SYDVKM.

The receptor's source is a person aged 18-60 years who received the Ad26.COV2.S COVID-19 vaccine or a placebo. The chain joins TRBV28 to TRBJ1-5; the match to TRBD1 covers 7 bases. This specimen was peripheral blood, taken in a trial of Ad26.COV2.S vaccine versus placebo. The CDR3 sequence: CASSLNSPGGGPQHF. The CDR3 DNA is TGTGCCAGCAGTTTAAATAGCCCAGGGGGTGGGCCCCAGCATTTT.